Each of the 31 T cell receptor beta chains below was sequenced from the same sample in a study of identical twins. Using its own MiXCR run on the 5' RACE reads, TCRdb lists one record per CDR3 protein. The sample lists approximately 620,000 distinct CDR3 sequences; less than 10% were seen once. The sample also formed part of further work on yellow fever vaccine responses in identical twins.

The sample consisted of PBMCs. These receptors were taken from a woman in her late teens or twenties in good health.

The gene calls are TRBV11-1 and TRBJ1-2; 9 bases align to TRBD1. The V and J ends lost 5 bases and 2 bases, in that order; junction bases with no gene match: 15. The CDR3 is 18 amino acids. Per the germline V gene, CDR1 is SGHAT and CDR2 is FQDESV (reference sequence). The CDR3 sequence is CASSPTRTGAVLNYGYTF. For the CDR3, the DNA is TGTGCCAGCAGCCCGACCCGGACAGGGGCAGTCTTGAACTATGGCTACACCTTC.

The table lists this clonotype with a few counts. The chain uses TRBV20-1 and TRBJ2-3, with a possible D match to TRBD2 (6 bases). Trimming cost V 4 bases and J 2 bases, with 13 bases left between them. The CDR3 is 14 amino acids. The germline V gene encodes CDR1 DFQATT and CDR2 SNEGSKA (reference sequence). The CDR3 region is CSAILAGLTDTQYF. The DNA of the CDR3 is TGCAGTGCTATACTGGCGGGGCTCACAGATACGCAGTATTTT.

This clonotype was observed at least ten times. This chain links TRBV12-3 or TRBV12-4 with TRBJ2-7; D remains ambiguous. V was cut by 5 bases and J by 2 bases, with 16 bases left in between. The CDR3 has 15 residues. The chain's CDR3 is CASSPRVNRAYEQYF. The CDR3 nucleotides are TGTGCCAGCAGTCCTAGAGTTAATAGAGCCTACGAGCAGTACTTC.

There are a few counts of this clonotype. The chain recombines TRBV20-1 with TRBJ2-5; maybe TRBD2 (5 bases). Germline V gene lookup returns CDR1 DFQATT and CDR2 SNEGSKA (reference sequence). CDR3 size: 15 residues. Trimming removed 6 bases at V and 4 bases at J, with 21 bases between. The CDR3: CSAIPRESITETQYF. DNA for the CDR3: TGCAGTGCGATACCCCGGGAATCCATTACAGAGACCCAGTACTTC.

In this sample, this clonotype turned up a few times. The chain combines TRBV3-1 with TRBJ2-7; a possible D gene is TRBD1 (5 bases). V was cut by 0 bases and J by 5 bases, with 14 bases left in between. Germline V lookup: CDR1 LGHDT, CDR2 YNNKEL (reference sequence). This CDR3 is 15 amino acids long. CDR3 amino acids: CASSQDTITGHEQYF. CDR3 coding DNA: TGTGCCAGCAGCCAAGATACTATAACAGGCCACGAGCAGTACTTC.

The chain is built from TRBV9 and TRBJ2-7, with D unclear. Germline V gene sequence: CDR1 SGDLS, CDR2 YYNGEE. This CDR3 comprises 14 residues. The V end lost 1 base, the J end lost 7 bases, and 15 bases lay between the germline ends. CDR3 bases: TGTGCCAGCAGCGTAAATCCCTCACCTCAAGAGCAGTACTTC. Translation gives CASSVNPSPQEQYF.

This clonotype occurred a few times. The chain couples TRBV2 to TRBJ2-1; the D gene is possibly TRBD2 (6 bases). Germline values: CDR1 SNHLY, CDR2 FYNNEI. CDR3 size: 14 residues. V lost 7 bases and J lost 5, with 15 bases in between. DNA of the CDR3: TGTGCCAGCACCCCGATCGGCGGGGACAATGAGCAGTTCTTC. It translates to CASTPIGGDNEQFF.

Many counts were recorded for this clonotype. The V call is TRBV29-1, the J call TRBJ2-7, with D possibly TRBD2 on 6 matching bases. V lost 2 bases, J lost 0 bases, and 14 bases lay in between. The length of the CDR3 is 15 residues. CDR1 is SQVTM, CDR2 ANQGSEA, per germline. The CDR3 DNA sequence: TGCAGCGTTGAAAACCGGGACTCCAGCTCCTACGAGCAGTACTTC. It yields the protein CSVENRDSSSYEQYF.

This clonotype was counted between two and nine times. The chain has TRBV11-2 and TRBJ2-5; TRBD1 matches 8 bases. The V and J ends lost 0 bases and 4 bases, in that order; junction bases with no gene match: 4. Germline V gene lookup returns CDR1 SGHAT and CDR2 FQNNGV. The CDR3 contains 15 residues. The CDR3 reads CASSLDDRGGETQYF. CDR3 bases: TGTGCCAGCAGCTTAGATGACAGGGGTGGAGAGACCCAGTACTTC.

The chain carries TRBV7-2 and TRBJ2-3; TRBD2 aligns across 11 bases. V was clipped by 5 bases and J by 11 bases; unmatched bases: 9. This CDR3 is built from 14 residues. Germline loops: CDR1 SGHTA, CDR2 FQGNSA. CDR3 in amino acids: CASSLELSGGVQYF. DNA for the CDR3: TGTGCCAGCAGCCTAGAGCTTAGCGGGGGGGTGCAGTATTTT.

This clonotype was seen repeatedly, ten times or more. The V gene is TRBV5-1, the J gene TRBJ2-1, with TRBD2 matching 10 bases. After removal of 4 bases from V and 8 bases from J, the junction contained 9 bases not matched to a gene. This CDR3 has 15 residues. Germline lookup yields CDR1 SGHRS and CDR2 YFSETQ. CDR3 in amino acids: CASSSRSGGAHEQFF. Here the CDR3 DNA reads TGCGCCAGCAGCAGCCGAAGCGGGGGGGCCCATGAGCAGTTCTTC.

This clonotype has a handful of counts. The V gene is TRBV5-1, the J gene TRBJ2-3; TRBD2 aligns across 8 bases. V was pared by 6 bases and J by 4 bases, with 13 bases of the junction left unmatched. The CDR3 has 16 residues. The V gene's germline CDR1 is SGHRS and CDR2 YFSETQ. The DNA of the CDR3 is TGCGCCAGCACCACCGCCGGGGGGGGGCCCGCAGATACGCAGTATTTT. The encoded protein is CASTTAGGGPADTQYF.

This clonotype came up many times. The chain carries TRBV20-1 and TRBJ2-1; D is perhaps TRBD2 (6 bases). CDR3 length: 14 residues. Looked up from germline, CDR1 is DFQATT and CDR2 is SNEGSKA (reference sequence). With 0 bases removed from V and 10 bases from J, the gap between germline ends came to 16 bases. CDR3 protein: CSARDLAGLGEQFF. DNA for the CDR3: TGCAGTGCTAGAGATCTCGCGGGGTTAGGGGAGCAGTTCTTC.

The V and J genes are TRBV27 and TRBJ2-7; D gene ambiguous. Germline CDR1 and CDR2: MNHEY and SMNVEV (reference sequence). CDR3 length equals 14 residues. Trimming cost V 5 bases and J 4 bases, with 15 bases left between them. CDR3 in amino acids: CASSRTAASYEQYF. As DNA, the CDR3 is TGTGCCAGCAGTCGGACGGCGGCGAGTTACGAGCAGTACTTC.

CDR3 bases: TGTGCCAGCTCACCCCATCTCGATCTAGCGGGCCCCTACGAGCAGTACTTC. Translation gives CASSPHLDLAGPYEQYF. V usage is TRBV18 and J usage is TRBJ2-7; 8 bases are shared with TRBD2. The ends lost 3 bases at V and 2 bases at J; junction bases unmatched: 12. The V gene's germline CDR1 is KGHSH and CDR2 LQKENI. CDR3 length: 17 residues. Together with reference TRBV18 and TRBJ2-7, the CDR3 gives the full variable domain: NAGVMQNPRHLVRRRGQEARLRCSPMKGHSHVYWYRQLPEEGLKFMVYLQKENIIDESGMPKERFSAEFPKEGPSILRIQQVVRGDSAAYFCASSPHLDLAGPYEQYFGPGTRLTVT.

The chain has TRBV6-1 and TRBJ2-5; 13 bases fit TRBD2. The CDR3 is 15 residues long. The V and J ends lost 5 bases and 5 bases, in that order; junction bases with no gene match: 5. Germline V gives CDR1 MNHNS, CDR2 SASEGT. The CDR3 coding sequence is TGTGCCAGCAGTAAGGGACTAGCGGGAACGGAGACCCAGTACTTC. This translates into CASSKGLAGTETQYF.

The V gene is TRBV7-2, the J gene TRBJ1-6, with D hard to call. Trimming took off 5 bases at V and 9 bases at J, with 17 bases between the two ends. The germline V gene has CDR1 SGHTA and CDR2 FQGNSA. The CDR3 sequence is 15 residues long. CDR3: CASSARIFNSSPLHF. The DNA for the CDR3 is TGTGCCAGCAGCGCCAGGATCTTTAATAGTTCACCCCTCCACTTT.

There are many counts of this clonotype. The gene calls are TRBV12-3 or TRBV12-4 and TRBJ1-1; D possibly corresponds to TRBD1 (6 bases). Trimming took 6 bases from V and 2 from J, leaving 13 bases between them. The CDR3 contains 14 residues. CDR3 sequence: CASRPGTSNTEAFF. The CDR3 region has the DNA TGTGCCAGCAGACCCGGGACAAGCAACACTGAAGCTTTCTTT.

This clonotype was seen a handful of times. This chain joins TRBV5-5 and TRBJ2-1; no clear D gene. V was pared by 1 base and J by 7 bases, with 9 bases between. Per the germline V gene, CDR1 is SGHKS and CDR2 is YYEKEE (reference sequence). The CDR3 covers 13 residues. CDR3 protein: CASSLTVSNEQFF. The CDR3 bases are TGTGCCAGCAGCTTGACAGTATCGAATGAGCAGTTCTTC. Variable domain in full (rest from reference TRBV5-5 and TRBJ2-1): DAGVTQSPTHLIKTRGQQVTLRCSPISGHKSVSWYQQVLGQGPQFIFQYYEKEERGRGNFPDRFSARQFPNYSSELNVNALLLGDSALYLCASSLTVSNEQFFGPGTRLTVL.

A few counts support this clonotype. The genes are TRBV7-2 and TRBJ2-1; D gene ambiguous. The germline V gene encodes CDR1 SGHTA and CDR2 FQGNSA. Trimming took 4 bases from V and 5 from J, leaving 6 bases between them. CDR3 length: 12 residues. CDR3 DNA sequence: TGTGCCAGCAGCTCCGTTAACAATGAGCAGTTCTTC. This encodes CASSSVNNEQFF.

The J gene is TRBJ2-5, the V gene TRBV11-2; D is unclear. V was shortened by 1 base and J by 3 bases, with 9 bases between the two germline ends. This CDR3 has 14 amino acids. Germline V gene sequence: CDR1 SGHAT, CDR2 FQNNGV. CDR3 amino acids: CASSLVSRKETQYF. CDR3 DNA: TGTGCCAGCAGCTTAGTCTCTAGAAAAGAGACCCAGTACTTC.

The V call is TRBV10-3, the J call TRBJ2-7; 8 bases are a match to TRBD1. Looked up from germline, CDR1 is ENHRY and CDR2 is SYGVKD. The CDR3 is made up of 14 amino acids. Trimming at V came to 6 bases and at J to 6 bases, leaving 10 bases not matched to a gene. CDR3 nucleotide sequence: TGTGCCATCAGCCCCGGGACAGGACATTTCGAGCAGTACTTC. Its protein is CAISPGTGHFEQYF.

Only a few counts were recorded for this clonotype. This chain links TRBV27 with TRBJ2-5; D is uncertain. Germline lookup yields CDR1 MNHEY and CDR2 SMNVEV (reference sequence). The CDR3 is 14 amino acids. V was shortened by 8 bases and J by 5 bases, with 18 bases between the two germline ends. CDR3 nucleotides: TGTGCCAGCGGGCGTGACTCCCCGTGGGAGACCCAGTACTTC. It yields the protein CASGRDSPWETQYF.

The chain links TRBV30 to TRBJ2-3; D may be TRBD2 (6 bases). Germline V gene lookup returns CDR1 GTSNPN and CDR2 SVGIG (reference sequence). V was pared by 4 bases and J by 5 bases, with 16 bases between. The CDR3 contains 14 residues. CDR3 nucleotides: TGTGCCTGGACGGGGCAGGGACTGTTAGATACGCAGTATTTT. Translated, it gives CAWTGQGLLDTQYF.

The V and J genes are TRBV27 and TRBJ2-3; perhaps TRBD2 as D (6 bases). CDR3 length: 17 amino acids. The ends were cut back, 3 bases at V and 2 bases at J, with 18 bases in the middle. Per the germline V gene, CDR1 is MNHEY and CDR2 is SMNVEV (reference sequence). The CDR3 bases are TGTGCCAGCAGTTTCTGGGGGGTGGGCGGGATCACAGATACGCAGTATTTT. Protein product: CASSFWGVGGITDTQYF.

This clonotype was observed a handful of times. The V gene is TRBV28, the J gene TRBJ2-7; the D call may be TRBD1 or TRBD2 (5 bases each). CDR1 and CDR2 (germline): MDHEN, SYDVKM. V lost 3 bases, J lost 3 bases, and 15 bases lay in between. CDR3 length: 15 residues. Here the CDR3 reads CASSLGVGPVYEQYF. The CDR3 bases are TGTGCCAGCAGTTTGGGGGTAGGGCCGGTCTACGAGCAGTACTTC.

In its sample, this clonotype was seen a few times. This chain uses TRBV4-3 with TRBJ2-7; D is possibly TRBD2 (5 bases). The germline gives CDR1 LGHNA, CDR2 YSLEER. V was pared by 0 bases and J by 2 bases, with 8 bases between. CDR3 length equals 14 residues. For the CDR3, the DNA is TGCGCCAGCAGCCAAGAATACGGGGCCTACGAGCAGTACTTC. This codes for CASSQEYGAYEQYF.

The V call is TRBV4-1, the J call TRBJ2-1, with D perhaps TRBD2 (6 bases). The V end lost 4 bases, the J end lost 9 bases, and 13 bases lay between the germline ends. The CDR3 extends over 13 amino acids. The germline V gene encodes CDR1 MGHRA and CDR2 YSYEKL. The DNA for the CDR3 is TGCGCCAGCAGCCGGGGGGAAGGTCTTGAGCAGTTCTTC. It yields the protein CASSRGEGLEQFF.

About this clonotype itself: At one boundary the junction diverges from the germline segment, which might be a read error. The chain employs TRBV15 and TRBJ2-1; a weak D match, TRBD1 (5 bases). Germline V lookup: CDR1 LNHNV, CDR2 YYDKDF (reference sequence). The CDR3 has 15 amino acids. The CDR3 DNA follows: TGTGCCAGCAGCAGAGATCGATTGGACATTTCGAGACAGTTCTTC. It is translated as CASSRDRLDISRQFF.

The chain links TRBV20-1 to TRBJ1-2; D is uncertain. There are 16 residues in the CDR3. The ends were cut back, 1 base at V and 4 bases at J, with 19 bases in the middle. The V gene's germline CDR1 is DFQATT and CDR2 SNEGSKA (reference sequence). This chain's CDR3 is CSARAGDMGNVYGYTF. The CDR3 DNA follows: TGCAGTGCTAGAGCTGGGGATATGGGGAACGTCTATGGCTACACCTTC.

This clonotype was counted between two and nine times. The rearrangement links TRBV5-1 to TRBJ2-2; 9 nucleotides line up with TRBD2. CDR1 and CDR2 from the germline V gene are SGHRS and YFSETQ. Trimming took 3 bases from V and 7 from J; bases not matched to a gene: 7. This CDR3 contains 15 residues. The CDR3 spells CASSSGLASRGELFF. In DNA form, the CDR3 reads TGCGCCAGCAGCTCGGGACTAGCCTCTCGCGGGGAGCTGTTTTTT.